This T cell receptor (beta chain) was identified in a study of blood T cell repertoires in COVID-19. Study as a whole: Donors in the United States, Italy and Spain gave samples during acute or convalescent COVID-19. In each case, the material was cDNA or gDNA derived from T cells, B-cell-depleted T cells, or PBMCs.

As originally analysed: Quantification of nucleated cells was approximated via reference gene primer amplification. Profiled with immunoSEQ multiplex PCR; TCRdb holds only in-frame clones, not every one. From that table come the V and J calls and clone size; the DNA was used to work out D and trimming. The sample lists 300,000 or so clones, around 85% occurring once. This CDR3 comprises 15 residues. Trimming removed 4 bases from V and 8 bases from J; junction bases left unmatched: 12. Per the germline V gene, CDR1 is MNHEY and CDR2 is SVGAGI. J is TRBJ1-2 and V is TRBV6-5; TRBD1 agrees at 8 bases. The source material was peripheral blood. The TCR sequence derives from a woman between 50 and 59 years old with active or convalescent COVID-19. CDR3 in DNA: TGTGCCAGCAGTTCAACGACAGGGGCTCTTCGGGGCTACACCTTC. Translating it yields CASSSTTGALRGYTF.